The next 19 T cell receptor beta chains were all read from a single sample in a study of cytomegalovirus exposure and HLA in healthy donors. 13 Jbeta primers and 60 Vbeta primers were used for the PCR. The method was immunoSEQ multiplex PCR; TCRdb's version includes in-frame clones alone and lacks a portion of them. This table holds approximately 150,000 clones, roughly four fifths found once. The sequenced material came from PBMCs. Every receptor here comes from a man aged 50 or older in good health and CMV-seropositive.

V gene TRBV19 combines with J gene TRBJ2-1, with a possible D match to TRBD1 (6 bases). CDR1 and CDR2 from the germline V gene are LNHDA and SQIVND (reference sequence). The CDR3 runs to 15 residues. The V gene lost 7 bases and the J gene lost 5 bases, with 18 bases spanning the gap. The CDR3 bases are TGTGCCAGTATAGGAGGTCTGGGACAAGACAATGAGCAGTTCTTC. Protein sequence: CASIGGLGQDNEQFF.

This sequence joins TRBV7-6 and TRBJ2-1; D is uncertain. Trimming removed 0 bases from V and 0 bases from J, with 6 bases in between. Germline V lookup: CDR1 SGHVS, CDR2 FNYEAQ. CDR3 length equals 15 residues. CDR3 protein: CASSLAVSSYNEQFF. The CDR3 nucleotides are TGTGCCAGCAGCTTAGCGGTTAGCTCCTACAATGAGCAGTTCTTC.

The genes are TRBV6-5 and TRBJ1-6; TRBD1 matches at 11 bases. Germline V lookup: CDR1 MNHEY, CDR2 SVGAGI. The CDR3 sequence is 14 residues long. The J segment lost 10 bases and the V segment lost 8 bases, leaving 7 bases of the junction unmatched. The DNA for the CDR3 is TGTGCCAGCCTAGGGACAGGGGGTGGGTCACCCCTCCACTTT. Residues: CASLGTGGGSPLHF.

This clone was picked up a small number of times. The V gene is TRBV2, the J gene TRBJ2-7; 7 bases match TRBD1. CDR3 length equals 12 residues. V lost 8 bases to trimming and J lost 2 bases; unmatched junction nucleotides: 3. CDR1 and CDR2 from the germline V gene are SNHLY and FYNNEI. CDR3 region: CASRDRAYEQYF. DNA of the CDR3: TGTGCCAGCCGGGACAGAGCCTACGAGCAGTACTTC.

In this sample, this clone turned up a few times. J is TRBJ2-7 and V is TRBV5-5; 7 bases align to TRBD1. The V segment lost 0 bases and the J segment 6 bases; nucleotides outside the gene matches: 3. Germline lookup yields CDR1 SGHKS and CDR2 YYEKEE (reference sequence). The CDR3 extends over 13 amino acids. The CDR3 nucleotides read TGTGCCAGCAGCTTGGGACAGGGTAGCGAGCAGTACTTC. Its protein is CASSLGQGSEQYF.

The rearrangement uses TRBV15 and TRBJ1-4, with D perhaps matching TRBD1 (6 bases). The CDR3 consists of 14 residues. V was trimmed by 1 base and J by 7 bases, leaving 10 bases between them. CDR1 is LNHNV, CDR2 YYDKDF, per germline (reference sequence). CDR3 residues: CATSRVQGGEKLFF. The CDR3 DNA reads TGTGCCACCAGCAGAGTACAGGGCGGTGAAAAACTGTTTTTT.

This clone was seen only a few times. This chain joins TRBV6-6 and TRBJ2-7, with D unresolved. V was cut by 5 bases and J by 2 bases, with 4 bases left in between. This CDR3 is 11 amino acids long. CDR1 and CDR2 from the germline V gene are MNHNY and SVGAGI (reference sequence). The CDR3 here is CASSQTYEQYF. The DNA of the CDR3 is TGTGCCAGCAGTCAAACCTACGAGCAGTACTTC.

This clone has only a few counts. The V call is TRBV10-3, the J call TRBJ2-7; 7 bases align to TRBD1. The CDR3 has 12 amino acids. CDR1 is ENHRY and CDR2 is SYGVKD in the germline V gene. With V trimmed by 8 bases and J by 0 bases, 1 base remained unmatched. In DNA, the CDR3 is TGTGCCATCGGGACAGTCTCCTACGAGCAGTACTTC. Encoded protein: CAIGTVSYEQYF.

In nucleotides, the CDR3 is TGTGCCAGCTCACCACCGGTCAGGGTTGGTAGAGACACTGAAGCTTTCTTT. It yields the protein CASSPPVRVGRDTEAFF. This rearrangement joins TRBV18 to TRBJ1-1; a possible D gene is TRBD1 (5 bases). Trimming left V 0 bases short and J 3 bases short, with 17 bases between. This CDR3 comprises 17 residues. CDR1 is KGHSH and CDR2 is LQKENI in the germline V gene.

The chain is built from TRBV7-3 and TRBJ2-2; TRBD1 aligns across 7 bases. This CDR3 spans 13 amino acids. J was trimmed by 8 bases and V by 1 base; bases with no gene match: 1. CDR1 is SGHTA, CDR2 FQGTGA, per germline. CDR3 region: CASSLRQGGELFF. CDR3 bases: TGTGCCAGCAGCTTAAGACAGGGAGGGGAGCTGTTTTTT.

The chain employs TRBV5-6 and TRBJ2-3; possible D gene TRBD1, 7 bases. This CDR3 contains 15 residues. Looked up from germline, CDR1 is SGHDT and CDR2 is YYEEEE. V lost 4 bases and J 6 bases, leaving 18 bases between the germline ends. CDR3: CASSPLGRGADTQYF. CDR3 DNA sequence: TGTGCCAGCAGCCCCCTGGGCAGGGGGGCGGATACGCAGTATTTT.

The gene calls are TRBV29-1 and TRBJ2-1; 12 nucleotides agree with TRBD2. The CDR3 runs to 16 residues. Per the germline V gene, CDR1 is SQVTM and CDR2 is ANQGSEA. V lost 2 bases, J lost 8 bases, and 10 bases stayed unmatched. The CDR3 sequence: CSVEPLLAGGHDEQFF. DNA for the CDR3: TGCAGCGTTGAACCCCTCCTAGCGGGAGGGCACGATGAGCAGTTCTTC.

The DNA for the CDR3 is TGTGCCAGCAAGATCGACAGGTATAGCAATCAGCCCCAGCATTTT. Protein product: CASKIDRYSNQPQHF. The chain carries TRBV6-1 and TRBJ1-5; tentatively, D is TRBD1 (6 bases). There are 15 residues in the CDR3. Germline-derived CDR1 and CDR2 are MNHNS and SASEGT. With 7 bases removed from V and 0 bases from J, the gap between germline ends came to 13 bases.

The V and J genes are TRBV30 and TRBJ1-4; D is unclear. This CDR3 region has 15 residues. Germline CDR1 GTSNPN, CDR2 SVGIG (reference sequence). Trimming took off 5 bases at V and 0 bases at J, with 13 bases between the two ends. As DNA, the CDR3 is TGTGCCTGGGGGCCAACTCTTGCAACTAATGAAAAACTGTTTTTT. This codes for CAWGPTLATNEKLFF.

The V call is TRBV10-3, the J call TRBJ2-7, with D possibly TRBD1 on 6 matching bases. V was pared by 10 bases and J by 2 bases, with 15 bases between. The germline CDR1 and CDR2 sequences are ENHRY and SYGVKD. The CDR3 loop spans 13 amino acids. CDR3 in amino acids: CATRQDTTYEQYF. Here the CDR3 DNA reads TGTGCCACCAGACAGGACACCACCTACGAGCAGTACTTC.

The V call is TRBV2, the J call TRBJ2-7, with 8 positions matching TRBD2. Germline V gene lookup returns CDR1 SNHLY and CDR2 FYNNEI. The ends lost 6 bases at V and 3 bases at J; junction bases unmatched: 7. The CDR3 has 14 residues. The CDR3 DNA reads as TGTGCCAGCAGGCCAACTAGCGGTTACTACGAGCAGTACTTC. This gives the protein CASRPTSGYYEQYF.

The rearrangement links TRBV2 to TRBJ2-3; 10 bases are a match to TRBD1. This CDR3 contains 15 residues. V was pared by 6 bases and J by 1 base, with 4 bases of the junction left unmatched. Germline values: CDR1 SNHLY, CDR2 FYNNEI. The CDR3 bases are TGTGCCAGCAGCACCGGGACAGGGGGCACAGATACGCAGTATTTT. Translation gives CASSTGTGGTDTQYF.

CDR3 amino acids: CASSPFRGGSDTQYF. The CDR3 DNA sequence: TGTGCCAGCAGTCCGTTCCGGGGGGGCTCAGATACGCAGTATTTT. The chain recombines TRBV6-4 with TRBJ2-3, with 8 bases matching TRBD2. From germline, CDR1 is MRHNA and CDR2 SNTAGT. With V trimmed by 5 bases and J by 4 bases, 8 bases remained unmatched. The CDR3 consists of 15 residues.

V and J are TRBV6-1 and TRBJ2-5, with 10 bases that match TRBD2. With V trimmed by 6 bases and J by 5 bases, 0 bases remained unmatched. CDR3 length: 12 residues. Germline loops: CDR1 MNHNS, CDR2 SASEGT. The CDR3 DNA follows: TGTGCCAGCAGAGCGGGAGGGGAGACCCAGTACTTC. It translates to CASRAGGETQYF.